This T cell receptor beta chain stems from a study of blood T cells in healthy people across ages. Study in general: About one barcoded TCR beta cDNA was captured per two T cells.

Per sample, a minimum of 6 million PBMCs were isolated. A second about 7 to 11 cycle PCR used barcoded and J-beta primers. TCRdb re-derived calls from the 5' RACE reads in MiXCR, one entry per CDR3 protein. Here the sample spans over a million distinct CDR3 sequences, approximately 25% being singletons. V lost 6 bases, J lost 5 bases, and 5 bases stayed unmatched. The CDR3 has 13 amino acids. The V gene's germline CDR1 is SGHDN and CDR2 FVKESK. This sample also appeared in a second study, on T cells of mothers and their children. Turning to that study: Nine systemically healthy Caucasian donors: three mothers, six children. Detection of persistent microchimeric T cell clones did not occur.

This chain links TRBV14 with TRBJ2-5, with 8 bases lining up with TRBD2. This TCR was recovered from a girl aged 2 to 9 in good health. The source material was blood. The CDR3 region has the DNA TGTGCCAGCAGAGGAGCGGGGGTTGAGACCCAGTACTTC. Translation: CASRGAGVETQYF.